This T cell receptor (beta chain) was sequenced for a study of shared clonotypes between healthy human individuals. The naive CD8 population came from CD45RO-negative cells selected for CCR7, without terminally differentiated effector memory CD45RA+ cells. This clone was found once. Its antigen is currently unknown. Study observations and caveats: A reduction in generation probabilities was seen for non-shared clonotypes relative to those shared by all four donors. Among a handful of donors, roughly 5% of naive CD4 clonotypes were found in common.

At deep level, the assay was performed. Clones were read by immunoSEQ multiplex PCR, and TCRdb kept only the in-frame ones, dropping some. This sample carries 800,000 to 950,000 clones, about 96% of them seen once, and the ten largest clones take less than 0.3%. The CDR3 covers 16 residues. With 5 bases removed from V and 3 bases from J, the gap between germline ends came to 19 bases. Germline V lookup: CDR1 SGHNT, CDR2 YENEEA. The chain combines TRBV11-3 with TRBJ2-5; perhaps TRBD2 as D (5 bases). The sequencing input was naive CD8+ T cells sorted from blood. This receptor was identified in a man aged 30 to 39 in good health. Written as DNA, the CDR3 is TGTGCCAGCAGCGCCCGCGGGTGGGGATTGAAAGAGACCCAGTACTTC. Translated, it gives CASSARGWGLKETQYF.